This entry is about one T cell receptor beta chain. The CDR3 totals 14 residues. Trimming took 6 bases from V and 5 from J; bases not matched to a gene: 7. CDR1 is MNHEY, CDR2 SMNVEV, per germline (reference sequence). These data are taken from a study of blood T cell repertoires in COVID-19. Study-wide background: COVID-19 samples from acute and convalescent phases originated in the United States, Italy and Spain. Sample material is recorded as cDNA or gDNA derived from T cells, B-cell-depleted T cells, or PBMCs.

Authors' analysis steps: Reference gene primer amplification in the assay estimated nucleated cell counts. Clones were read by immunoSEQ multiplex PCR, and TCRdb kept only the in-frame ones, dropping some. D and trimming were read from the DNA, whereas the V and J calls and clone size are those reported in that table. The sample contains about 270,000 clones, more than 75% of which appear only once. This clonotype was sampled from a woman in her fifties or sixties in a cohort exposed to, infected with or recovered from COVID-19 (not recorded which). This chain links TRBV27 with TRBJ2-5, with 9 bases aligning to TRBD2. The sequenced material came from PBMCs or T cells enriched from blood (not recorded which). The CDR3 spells CASRSLAGSETQYF. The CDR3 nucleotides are TGTGCCAGCAGGTCCCTAGCGGGATCCGAGACCCAGTACTTC.